Below are 3 T cell receptor beta chains sequenced from a single sample in a study of Tregs in tolerant kidney transplant recipients. The data were produced by immunoSEQ multiplex PCR, yet TCRdb's version contains in-frame clones alone and is incomplete. The repertoire holds some 64,000 clones, with about 98% as singletons. Here the sequenced sample was Tregs from blood, taken before the transplant. The receptors were gathered from a human donor who received a combined kidney and bone marrow transplant.

The genes are TRBV5-1 and TRBJ2-6; 7 bases fit TRBD1. This CDR3 comprises 17 residues. V shed 2 bases and J 0 bases; nucleotides not matched to a gene: 5. Germline assignment: CDR1 SGHRS and CDR2 YFSETQ. CDR3 loop: CASSFRTGNSGANVLTF. The CDR3 DNA sequence: TGCGCCAGCAGCTTTAGGACAGGCAACTCTGGGGCCAACGTCCTGACTTTC.

The rearrangement joins TRBV30 to TRBJ1-4; the match to TRBD1 covers 9 bases. The J segment lost 5 bases and the V segment lost 5 bases, leaving 3 bases of the junction unmatched. This CDR3 has 13 residues. Germline CDR1 GTSNPN, CDR2 SVGIG (reference sequence). CDR3 residues: CAWDGTGNEKLFF. CDR3 DNA: TGTGCCTGGGACGGGACAGGGAATGAAAAACTGTTTTTT.

The genes are TRBV19 and TRBJ2-5; TRBD1 aligns across 8 bases. V lost 6 bases and J lost 5; bases outside the gene matches: 8. The V gene's germline CDR1 is LNHDA and CDR2 SQIVND (reference sequence). The CDR3 spans 14 residues. The CDR3: CASRQGGGGETQYF. DNA of the CDR3: TGTGCCAGTAGACAGGGGGGAGGTGGTGAGACCCAGTACTTC.